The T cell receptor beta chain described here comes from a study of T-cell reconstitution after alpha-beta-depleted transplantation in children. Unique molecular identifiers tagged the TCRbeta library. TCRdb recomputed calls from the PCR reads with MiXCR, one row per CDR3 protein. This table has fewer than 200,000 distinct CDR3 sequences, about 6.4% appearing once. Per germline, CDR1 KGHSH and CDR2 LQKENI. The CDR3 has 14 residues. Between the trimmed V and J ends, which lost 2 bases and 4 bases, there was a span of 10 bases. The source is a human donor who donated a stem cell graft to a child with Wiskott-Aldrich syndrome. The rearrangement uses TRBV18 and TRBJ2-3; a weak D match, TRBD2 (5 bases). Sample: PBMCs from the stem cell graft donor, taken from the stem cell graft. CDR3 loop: CASSPKGAADTQYF. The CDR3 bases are TGTGCCAGCTCACCAAAGGGAGCGGCAGATACGCAGTATTTT.